A single sample is the source of the 31 T cell receptor beta chains below, sequenced in a study of T cells in localized non-small cell lung cancer (TCRdb year 2020). The method behind the library was the immunoSEQ multiplex PCR assay. As stored in TCRdb, this immuneACCESS dataset retains in-frame rearrangements with V and J assigned. A fraction of the clones does not appear; measured against another copy, unresolved V genes explain less than half of the discrepancy, and the remainder lacks a known reason. Here the sample has 25,000 to 35,000 clones; around 89% occur a single time. The ten largest make up 9% to 12% of the sample. The sequencing used peripheral blood, collected before any cancer treatment. These receptors all stem from a woman aged 35-75 years with stage I lung adenocarcinoma.

This chain uses TRBV6-1 with TRBJ2-7, with D possibly being TRBD1 (6 bases). Germline assignment: CDR1 MNHNS and CDR2 SASEGT. The CDR3 spans 14 residues. Trimming stripped 6 bases from V and 3 bases from J, with 15 bases between. In DNA, the CDR3 is TGTGCCAGCAGACGCCTAAGGGGGTTCTACGAGCAGTACTTC. Its protein product is CASRRLRGFYEQYF.

Concerning this clone itself: At one end the junction does not follow the germline gene, possibly because of a read error. The chain recombines TRBV7-7 with TRBJ2-2, with D unresolved. The germline V gene encodes CDR1 SSHAT and CDR2 FNYEAQ (reference sequence). The length of the CDR3 is 14 residues. The DNA of the CDR3 is TGTGCTAGCAGCCCTCCAAGTAACACCGGGGAGCTGTTTTTT. This sequence encodes CASSPPSNTGELFF.

The chain recombines TRBV6-1 with TRBJ2-1; TRBD1 might be the D (5 bases). Between the trimmed V and J ends, which lost 6 bases and 6 bases, there was a span of 15 bases. Germline V gene lookup returns CDR1 MNHNS and CDR2 SASEGT. The CDR3 contains 14 residues. The CDR3 region has the DNA TGTGCCAGCAGGCCACGGACATCTACCAATGAGCAGTTCTTC. Protein: CASRPRTSTNEQFF.

V is TRBV6-5 and J is TRBJ1-5; D gene unclear. The CDR3 length is 13 residues. Germline V gene data show CDR1 as MNHEY and CDR2 as SVGAGI. With 6 bases removed from V and 3 bases from J, the gap between germline ends came to 9 bases. The DNA of the CDR3 is TGTGCCAGCAGAAGAGATTACAATCAGCCCCAGCATTTT. It is translated as CASRRDYNQPQHF.

The genes are TRBV10-1 and TRBJ1-1, with no clear D. This CDR3 is 15 amino acids long. The germline V gene has CDR1 WNHNN and CDR2 SYGVQD (reference sequence). V was cut by 10 bases and J by 1 base, with 19 bases left in between. Here the CDR3 DNA reads TGCGCCATCCCCCACGAGGAGACACCGAACACTGAAGCTTTCTTT. It specifies CAIPHEETPNTEAFF.

The chain carries TRBV6-1 and TRBJ2-2, with TRBD1 matching 8 bases. Looked up from germline, CDR1 is MNHNS and CDR2 is SASEGT. The V segment lost 9 bases and the J segment 6 bases; nucleotides outside the gene matches: 9. The CDR3 spans 14 residues. The CDR3 DNA is TGTGCCAGTTTGACAGGGGCCGACGCCGGGGAGCTGTTTTTT. Translation gives CASLTGADAGELFF.

The V call is TRBV11-2, the J call TRBJ2-5, with 9 bases fitting TRBD1. The CDR3 has 17 residues. The germline V gene encodes CDR1 SGHAT and CDR2 FQNNGV. V lost 3 bases, J lost 1 base, and 9 bases stayed unmatched. CDR3 residues: CASSFLWGQGLQETQYF. CDR3 bases: TGTGCCAGCAGCTTCTTGTGGGGACAGGGCCTCCAAGAGACCCAGTACTTC.

The chain couples TRBV29-1 to TRBJ1-2, with 10 bases fitting TRBD1. This CDR3 has 15 residues. The junction had 7 bases not matched to a gene; V was cut back by 6 bases and J by 0 bases. Germline assignment: CDR1 SQVTM and CDR2 ANQGSEA. The CDR3 sequence is CSVGDRGAANYGYTF. In DNA form, the CDR3 reads TGCAGCGTCGGGGACAGGGGAGCGGCTAACTATGGCTACACCTTC.

J is TRBJ2-7 and V is TRBV5-1; D may correspond to TRBD1 or TRBD2 (5 bases each). This CDR3 comprises 14 residues. Germline CDR1 and CDR2: SGHRS and YFSETQ. V was cut by 0 bases and J by 3 bases, with 10 bases left in between. For the CDR3, the DNA is TGCGCCAGCAGCTTGGAGGGACGGTTCTACGAGCAGTACTTC. Translation gives CASSLEGRFYEQYF.

This chain links TRBV28 with TRBJ2-7; TRBD1 matches at 7 bases. Germline values: CDR1 MDHEN, CDR2 SYDVKM. This CDR3 spans 14 amino acids. After removal of 6 bases from V and 3 bases from J, the junction contained 8 bases not matched to a gene. This CDR3 is CASRPGQVRYEQYF. The CDR3 nucleotides are TGTGCCAGCAGACCCGGACAGGTACGCTACGAGCAGTACTTC.

The chain links TRBV5-4 to TRBJ2-7, with D possibly being TRBD1 (5 bases). The CDR3 contains 15 residues. Deletions cut 6 bases from V and 4 bases from J, with 20 bases between. CDR1 is SGHNT and CDR2 is YYREEE in the germline V gene (reference sequence). The CDR3 sequence: CASTPNDRNTYEQYF. For the CDR3, the DNA is TGTGCCAGCACCCCTAACGACAGAAATACTTACGAGCAGTACTTC.

V is TRBV6-5 and J is TRBJ2-5, with D possibly being TRBD1 or TRBD2 (5 bases each). Deletions cut 7 bases from V and 2 bases from J, with 14 bases between. CDR3 length: 14 amino acids. Germline V gene data show CDR1 as MNHEY and CDR2 as SVGAGI. DNA of the CDR3: TGTGCCAGCACTGGGACGGGGTCACAAGAGACCCAGTACTTC. This codes for CASTGTGSQETQYF.

V and J are TRBV11-2 and TRBJ1-4; TRBD1 aligns across 7 bases. This CDR3 contains 14 residues. V gave up 5 bases and J gave up 5 bases; unmatched junction bases: 5. CDR1 and CDR2 (germline): SGHAT, FQNNGV. In DNA, the CDR3 is TGTGCCAGCAGCAGAACAGGGGTGAATGAAAAACTGTTTTTT. This gives the protein CASSRTGVNEKLFF.

This sequence joins TRBV7-2 and TRBJ2-5; D unclear. This CDR3 comprises 12 residues. The V gene lost 0 bases and the J gene lost 7 bases, with 6 bases spanning the gap. Germline lookup yields CDR1 SGHTA and CDR2 FQGNSA. This CDR3 is CASSLAPPTQYF. The CDR3 DNA reads as TGTGCCAGCAGCTTAGCCCCCCCGACCCAGTACTTC.

V and J are TRBV14 and TRBJ2-5, with TRBD2 matching over 10 bases. J was trimmed by 2 bases and V by 2 bases; bases with no gene match: 5. This CDR3 region has 16 residues. Looked up from germline, CDR1 is SGHDN and CDR2 is FVKESK. As DNA, the CDR3 is TGTGCCAGCAGCCAAAATCGGGGACTAGCGCAAGAGACCCAGTACTTC. Translating it yields CASSQNRGLAQETQYF.

This rearrangement joins TRBV2 to TRBJ2-2; D gene uncertain. This CDR3 has 16 residues. Germline CDR1 reads SNHLY; CDR2 reads FYNNEI. With 0 bases removed from V and 5 bases from J, the gap between germline ends came to 13 bases. In nucleotides, the CDR3 is TGTGCCAGCAGTGAAGCCCGAATAGCACTTACCGGGGAGCTGTTTTTT. Its translation: CASSEARIALTGELFF.

The chain recombines TRBV9 with TRBJ2-3; 7 bases agree with TRBD1. Losses at the gene ends were 3 bases for V and 4 bases for J; bases not matched to a gene: 11. CDR1 is SGDLS and CDR2 is YYNGEE in the germline V gene. This CDR3 has 16 amino acids. CDR3 sequence reads: CASSGGQVSLSDTQYF. The CDR3 bases are TGTGCCAGCAGCGGAGGACAGGTATCCTTGTCAGATACGCAGTATTTT.

CDR3 region: CASSFGTGNTEAFF. For the CDR3, the DNA is TGTGCCAGCAGCTTCGGGACGGGGAACACTGAAGCTTTCTTT. This chain uses TRBV7-9 with TRBJ1-1; possibly TRBD1 for D (5 bases). In germline, CDR1 is SEHNR, CDR2 FQNEAQ (reference sequence). This CDR3 is 14 amino acids long. V was clipped by 3 bases and J by 1 base, with 9 bases between them.

J is TRBJ1-2 and V is TRBV13; 7 nucleotides match TRBD1. V was clipped by 4 bases and J by 5 bases; unmatched bases: 13. The germline CDR1 and CDR2 sequences are PRHDT and FYEKMQ (reference sequence). CDR3 length equals 16 residues. CDR3 region: CASSSSSGTDFYGYTF. CDR3 coding DNA: TGTGCCAGCAGCTCCTCTTCCGGGACAGACTTTTATGGCTACACCTTC.

The V call is TRBV21-1, the J call TRBJ2-6; TRBD1, the table's D call, lacks a check against the DNA. TRBV21-1 is listed as a pseudogene. The CDR3 is 17 residues long. CDR3 residues: CASSNRQGRAGANVLTF. DNA of the CDR3: TGTGCCAGCAGCAACCGACAGGGGAGAGCTGGGGCCAACGTCCTGACTTTC.

The chain is built from TRBV27 and TRBJ2-1; 9 nucleotides match TRBD1. With 5 bases clipped from V and 2 bases from J, the junction kept 4 bases outside the gene matches. CDR3 length: 15 residues. Germline V gene data show CDR1 as MNHEY and CDR2 as SMNVEV (reference sequence). In DNA, the CDR3 is TGTGCCAGCAGTCTGGGGGACAGGGCCTACAATGAGCAGTTCTTC. This translates into CASSLGDRAYNEQFF.

V is TRBV5-4 and J is TRBJ1-5, with 7 bases matching TRBD1. The CDR3 runs 14 residues. The germline gives CDR1 SGHNT, CDR2 YYREEE (reference sequence). V lost 4 bases to trimming and J lost 1 base; unmatched junction nucleotides: 2. CDR3 nucleotide sequence: TGTGCCAGCAGCCGGACAGGAAGCAATCAGCCCCAGCATTTT. Residues: CASSRTGSNQPQHF. The full variable domain, its missing parts supplied by reference TRBV5-4 and TRBJ1-5, is ETGVTQSPTHLIKTRGQQVTLRCSSQSGHNTVSWYQQALGQGPQFIFQYYREEENGRGNFPPRFSGLQFPNYSSELNVNALELDDSALYLCASSRTGSNQPQHFGDGTRLSIL.

The rearrangement joins TRBV9 to TRBJ1-1, with 7 nucleotides matching TRBD1. J was trimmed by 6 bases and V by 4 bases; bases with no gene match: 12. The germline V gene encodes CDR1 SGDLS and CDR2 YYNGEE. The CDR3 spans 15 residues. The CDR3 DNA reads TGTGCCAGCAGCCCCCCCCAAGGGGGCGTCCCTGAAGCTTTCTTT. It encodes CASSPPQGGVPEAFF.

The chain joins TRBV27 to TRBJ1-6; 8 bases fit TRBD1. CDR1 and CDR2 (germline): MNHEY, SMNVEV (reference sequence). The CDR3 covers 16 residues. The junction had 10 bases not matched to a gene; V was cut back by 3 bases and J by 9 bases. CDR3 sequence (DNA): TGTGCCAGCAGTTTTTTATACCGGGACAGGTTTTCACCCCTCCACTTT. It encodes CASSFLYRDRFSPLHF.

A remark on this clone: At one end, the junction sequence differs from germline, possibly due to a read error. J is TRBJ2-1 and V is TRBV5-6; D is unresolved. Germline CDR1 SGHDT, CDR2 YYEEEE. This CDR3 has 11 amino acids. CDR3 amino acids: CASSSHNEQFF. CDR3 coding DNA: TGTGCCAGCAGCTCCCACAATGAGCAGTTCTTC.

V usage is TRBV7-6 and J usage is TRBJ2-5; 14 positions agree with TRBD2. Germline V gene sequence: CDR1 SGHVS, CDR2 FNYEAQ. J gave up 1 base and V 1 base, and 2 bases lay outside the gene matches. CDR3 size: 17 residues. The CDR3 region is CASSLGGLAGGQETQYF. CDR3 sequence (DNA): TGTGCCAGCAGCTTAGGAGGACTAGCGGGGGGCCAAGAGACCCAGTACTTC.

J is TRBJ1-2 and V is TRBV28; unclear D gene. Trimming pared 1 base from V and 4 bases from J, leaving 4 bases between. The germline V gene encodes CDR1 MDHEN and CDR2 SYDVKM. The CDR3 runs to 12 residues. The DNA for the CDR3 is TGTGCCAGCAGTTTATCCAGCTATGGCTACACCTTC. Protein: CASSLSSYGYTF.

This chain links TRBV27 with TRBJ1-1, with D unresolved. CDR1 is MNHEY and CDR2 is SMNVEV in the germline V gene (reference sequence). The CDR3 covers 16 residues. The V gene lost 5 bases and the J gene lost 0 bases, with 16 bases spanning the gap. The CDR3 loop is CASSPPRAEMNTEAFF. CDR3 coding DNA: TGTGCCAGCAGTCCCCCCCGGGCAGAGATGAACACTGAAGCTTTCTTT.

The genes are TRBV19 and TRBJ2-1; D unclear. Germline V gives CDR1 LNHDA, CDR2 SQIVND (reference sequence). The CDR3 is 12 amino acids. The ends were cut back, 8 bases at V and 9 bases at J, with 14 bases in the middle. The CDR3 nucleotides read TGTGCCAGTGCTCGACGGAAGGGTGAGCAGTTCTTC. Amino acid sequence: CASARRKGEQFF.

This chain uses TRBV5-1 with TRBJ2-7; 11 nucleotides align to TRBD2. Germline trimming cut 3 bases from V and 2 bases from J; bases unmatched to any gene: 4. The CDR3 is 15 residues long. The V gene's germline CDR1 is SGHRS and CDR2 YFSETQ. In DNA form, the CDR3 reads TGCGCCAGCAGCTCCGGGACTAGCGGAGCCTACGAGCAGTACTTC. Translated: CASSSGTSGAYEQYF.

This chain connects TRBV5-5 to TRBJ2-7, with D possibly TRBD1 on 6 matching bases. The V gene lost 1 base and the J gene lost 6 bases, with 14 bases spanning the gap. The germline V gene has CDR1 SGHKS and CDR2 YYEKEE (reference sequence). The CDR3 is made up of 14 amino acids. The CDR3 loop is CASSLRDNAFEQYF. The CDR3 DNA is TGTGCCAGCAGCTTGAGGGACAATGCCTTCGAGCAGTACTTC.